The present T cell receptor beta chain was sequenced within a study of T cells in localized non-small cell lung cancer. Findings and limits, study-wide: Uninvolved adjacent lung showed higher T cell clonality than tumor.

Measured with immunoSEQ multiplex PCR; TCRdb has only the in-frame clones, and not every one. The sample lists about 2,800 clones, about 30% occurring once. In regard to this clone: Its target is not known.

The CDR3 totals 13 residues. The germline gives CDR1 LNHDA, CDR2 SQIVND (reference sequence). V shed 3 bases and J 4 bases; nucleotides not matched to a gene: 2. The specimen was normal lung tissue next to the tumor, collected before any cancer treatment. The gene calls are TRBV19 and TRBJ1-2, with 7 nucleotides matching TRBD1. This sequence was found in a man aged 40 to 70 with stage I lung adenocarcinoma. Here the CDR3 reads CASSIGQVYGYTF. As DNA, the CDR3 is TGTGCCAGTAGTATCGGACAGGTCTATGGCTACACCTTC.